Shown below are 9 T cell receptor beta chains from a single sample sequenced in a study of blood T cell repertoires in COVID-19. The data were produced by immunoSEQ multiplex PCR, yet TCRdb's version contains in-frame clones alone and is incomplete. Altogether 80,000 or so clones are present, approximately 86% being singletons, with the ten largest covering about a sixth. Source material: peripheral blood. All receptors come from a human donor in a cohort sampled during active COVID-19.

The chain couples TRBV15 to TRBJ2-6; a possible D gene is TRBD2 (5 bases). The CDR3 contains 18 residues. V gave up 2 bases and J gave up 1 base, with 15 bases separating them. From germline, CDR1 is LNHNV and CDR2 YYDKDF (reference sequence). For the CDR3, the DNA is TGTGCCACCAGCAGAAGAACCGGGGTGACTTCTGGGGCCAACGTCCTGACTTTC. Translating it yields CATSRRTGVTSGANVLTF.

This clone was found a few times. In DNA, the CDR3 is TGTGCCAGCAGTCAACCCGTTCGACTAGTTAGCGAGCAGTACTTC. This codes for CASSQPVRLVSEQYF. V is TRBV14 and J is TRBJ2-7, with D perhaps TRBD2 (6 bases). V gave up 6 bases and J gave up 6 bases, with 21 bases separating them. Germline CDR1 SGHDN, CDR2 FVKESK. The CDR3 has 15 amino acids.

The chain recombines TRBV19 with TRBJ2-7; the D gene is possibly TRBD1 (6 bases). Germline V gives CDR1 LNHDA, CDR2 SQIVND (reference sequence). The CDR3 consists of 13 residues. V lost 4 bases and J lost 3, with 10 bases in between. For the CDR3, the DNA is TGTGCCAGTAGTACCGGGACACTCTACGAGCAGTACTTC. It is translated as CASSTGTLYEQYF.

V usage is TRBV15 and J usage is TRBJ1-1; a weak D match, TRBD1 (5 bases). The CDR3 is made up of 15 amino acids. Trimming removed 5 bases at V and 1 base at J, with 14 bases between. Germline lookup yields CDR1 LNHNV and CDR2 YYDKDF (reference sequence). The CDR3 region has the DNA TGTGCCACCAGCCCAAGCCGACAGAAGAACACTGAAGCTTTCTTT. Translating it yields CATSPSRQKNTEAFF.

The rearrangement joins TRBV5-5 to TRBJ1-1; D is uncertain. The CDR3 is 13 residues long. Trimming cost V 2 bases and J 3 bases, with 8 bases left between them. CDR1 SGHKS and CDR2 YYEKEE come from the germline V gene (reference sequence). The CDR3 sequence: CASSFGPDTEAFF. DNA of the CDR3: TGTGCCAGCAGCTTTGGTCCGGACACTGAAGCTTTCTTT. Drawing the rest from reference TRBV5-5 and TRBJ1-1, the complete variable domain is DAGVTQSPTHLIKTRGQQVTLRCSPISGHKSVSWYQQVLGQGPQFIFQYYEKEERGRGNFPDRFSARQFPNYSSELNVNALLLGDSALYLCASSFGPDTEAFFGQGTRLTVV.

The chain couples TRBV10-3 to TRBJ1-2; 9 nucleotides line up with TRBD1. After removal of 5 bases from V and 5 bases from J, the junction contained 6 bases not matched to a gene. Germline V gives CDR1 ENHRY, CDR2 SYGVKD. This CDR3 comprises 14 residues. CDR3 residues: CAISSDRGVYGYTF. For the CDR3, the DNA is TGTGCCATCAGTTCCGACAGGGGGGTTTATGGCTACACCTTC.

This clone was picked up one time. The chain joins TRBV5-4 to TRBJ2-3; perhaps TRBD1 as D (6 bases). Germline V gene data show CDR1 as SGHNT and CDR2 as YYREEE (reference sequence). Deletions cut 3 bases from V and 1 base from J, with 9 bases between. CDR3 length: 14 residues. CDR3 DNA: TGTGCCAGCAGCTCAGGACAGCGCACAGATACGCAGTATTTT. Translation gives CASSSGQRTDTQYF. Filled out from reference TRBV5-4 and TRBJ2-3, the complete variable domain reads ETGVTQSPTHLIKTRGQQVTLRCSSQSGHNTVSWYQQALGQGPQFIFQYYREEENGRGNFPPRFSGLQFPNYSSELNVNALELDDSALYLCASSSGQRTDTQYFGPGTRLTVL.

The CDR3: CASSGADSISYNEQFF. The CDR3 coding sequence is TGCGCCAGCAGTGGGGCCGACAGTATTTCCTACAATGAGCAGTTCTTC. The chain is built from TRBV10-2 and TRBJ2-1, with D possibly TRBD1 on 5 matching bases. CDR3 length equals 16 residues. The V gene's germline CDR1 is WSHSY and CDR2 SAAADI. The ends were cut back, 4 bases at V and 1 base at J, with 14 bases in the middle.

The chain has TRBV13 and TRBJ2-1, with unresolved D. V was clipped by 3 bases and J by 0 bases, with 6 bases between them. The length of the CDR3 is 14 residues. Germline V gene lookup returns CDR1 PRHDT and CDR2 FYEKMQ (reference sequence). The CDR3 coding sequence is TGTGCCAGCAGCTTGCGGAGCTCCTACAATGAGCAGTTCTTC. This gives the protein CASSLRSSYNEQFF.